This T cell receptor beta chain derives from a study of blood T cell repertoires in COVID-19. This CDR3 comprises 15 residues. The trim removed 6 bases at V and 6 bases at J, leaving 12 bases unmatched. Germline V CDR1 and CDR2: MNHEY, SVGAGI. Clones were read by immunoSEQ multiplex PCR, and TCRdb kept only the in-frame ones, dropping some. Of some 380,000 clones listed, roughly 90% are singletons. The origin of this receptor is a young man with active or convalescent COVID-19. The V call is TRBV6-5, the J call TRBJ2-7; 9 positions match TRBD2. Sequenced sample: peripheral blood. CDR3 region: CASSRLSGSSGEQYF. The CDR3 DNA follows: TGTGCCAGCAGCCGCCTTAGCGGGAGTAGTGGCGAGCAGTACTTC.